This TCR beta chain was observed in a study of beta chain features in type 1 diabetes. For this clone: Its antigen is unknown.

The whole isolated RNA underwent reverse transcription, so sequencing captured expressed TCRB transcripts. Naive, central memory and regulatory T cell samples averaged about 4 million immunoSEQ reads each. Produced via immunoSEQ multiplex PCR; TCRdb's table is partial and in-frame only. The repertoire has 860,000 or so clones, under 20% of them found once; the top ten carry 0.02% to 0.025%. Points from the study as a whole: Shortening that was moderate but significant affected the TCRB CDR3s of Type 1 diabetes patients in all four CD4+ subsets.

The V gene's germline CDR1 is SGHTA and CDR2 FQGNSA. Trimming removed 1 base at V and 0 bases at J, with 6 bases between. CDR3 length equals 14 residues. This clonotype was sampled from a young woman in good health. The chain employs TRBV7-2 and TRBJ1-1; D is undetermined. Sequences were obtained from naive CD4+ T cells from blood. CDR3 protein: CASSLGHLNTEAFF. The CDR3 DNA is TGTGCCAGCAGCTTAGGACACCTGAACACTGAAGCTTTCTTT.